One sample yielded the 8 T cell receptor beta chains listed below, sequenced in a study of identical twins. TCRdb redid the calling of the 5' RACE reads with MiXCR, one entry per CDR3 protein. The table lists 600,000 to 850,000 distinct CDR3 sequences, 15% to 20% of them singletons. These records were also assigned to another study, of T cells expressing NK-cell markers.

Sequencing was performed on PBMCs. Every receptor here comes from a woman in her late teens or twenties in good health.

This clonotype has a count of ten or more. The rearrangement joins TRBV12-3 or TRBV12-4 to TRBJ1-1; 7 bases line up with TRBD1. The length of the CDR3 is 12 residues. Germline trimming cut 2 bases from V and 10 bases from J; bases unmatched to any gene: 4. CDR3 sequence reads: CASSLTGEGAFF. DNA for the CDR3: TGTGCCAGCAGTTTAACAGGGGAAGGAGCTTTCTTT.

The count of this clonotype is one. The V gene is TRBV4-1, the J gene TRBJ2-1; D may correspond to TRBD1 or TRBD2 (5 bases each). Trimming took 4 bases from V and 5 from J, leaving 18 bases between them. The germline CDR1 and CDR2 sequences are MGHRA and YSYEKL. The CDR3 length is 16 residues. This CDR3 is CASSLPGTVSNNEQFF. The CDR3, as DNA: TGCGCCAGCAGCCTGCCAGGGACCGTATCGAACAATGAGCAGTTCTTC.

The gene calls are TRBV5-1 and TRBJ2-7; D may be TRBD1 (6 bases). V was clipped by 5 bases and J by 3 bases, with 15 bases between them. In germline, CDR1 is SGHRS, CDR2 YFSETQ. CDR3 length equals 14 residues. The CDR3 is CASRGGPSLYEQYF. For the CDR3, the DNA is TGCGCCAGCAGAGGGGGTCCCTCGCTCTACGAGCAGTACTTC.

This clonotype was observed a few times. V and J are TRBV29-1 and TRBJ2-7; D unresolved. Germline CDR1 reads SQVTM; CDR2 reads ANQGSEA. This CDR3 has 12 residues. The V and J ends lost 1 base and 7 bases respectively, with 11 bases between them. The CDR3 nucleotides read TGCAGCGTTGAAGTAGTAGCCGGGGAGCAGTACTTC. This codes for CSVEVVAGEQYF.

The chain links TRBV12-3 or TRBV12-4 to TRBJ1-5, with D unresolved. The V and J ends lost 4 bases and 7 bases respectively, with 14 bases between them. This CDR3 contains 14 residues. CDR3 coding DNA: TGTGCCAGCAGTTCCCGGGCCGAGTCACAGCCCCAGCATTTT. Translating it yields CASSSRAESQPQHF.

The chain is built from TRBV3-1 and TRBJ2-1, with D unresolved. Germline values: CDR1 LGHDT, CDR2 YNNKEL (reference sequence). V was pared by 1 base and J by 3 bases, with 10 bases between. The CDR3 sequence is 15 residues long. CDR3: CASSQGSGYYNEQFF. The CDR3 bases are TGTGCCAGCAGCCAAGGATCGGGCTACTACAATGAGCAGTTCTTC.

The chain couples TRBV5-1 to TRBJ2-7; 14 nucleotides agree with TRBD2. CDR1 and CDR2 (germline): SGHRS, YFSETQ. The junction had 14 bases not matched to a gene; V was cut back by 9 bases and J by 6 bases. CDR3 length equals 16 residues. This CDR3 is CATDPGGTSGSSEQYF. Written as DNA, the CDR3 is TGCGCCACCGATCCGGGAGGGACTAGCGGGAGTTCCGAGCAGTACTTC.

The genes are TRBV7-6 and TRBJ2-1; 8 nucleotides agree with TRBD1. The CDR3 length is 15 residues. Germline loops: CDR1 SGHVS, CDR2 FNYEAQ. With 5 bases clipped from V and 6 bases from J, the junction kept 9 bases outside the gene matches. The CDR3 region is CASSPRTGLGNEQFF. The CDR3 coding sequence is TGTGCCAGCAGCCCCAGGACAGGGTTGGGCAATGAGCAGTTCTTC. Complete variable domain (other parts from reference TRBV7-6 and TRBJ2-1): GAGVSQSPRYKVTKRGQDVALRCDPISGHVSLYWYRQALGQGPEFLTYFNYEAQQDKSGLPNDRFSAERPEGSISTLTIQRTEQRDSAMYRCASSPRTGLGNEQFFGPGTRLTVL.